This TCR beta chain was sequenced for a study of Ad26.COV2.S vaccination and SARS-CoV-2 variants. The wider study: Intramuscularly, Ad26.COV2.S was given either once or twice, 56 days apart. The study's findings and limits: Ad26.COV2.S recipients had broader spike-specific TCRs (P = 0.0014). Placebo and vaccine recipients had non-spike TCR breadth that was similar.

The assay was immunoSEQ multiplex PCR, and TCRdb's table has in-frame clones only and misses some. The sample records around 450,000 clones, roughly 90% being singletons. The junction had 8 bases not matched to a gene; V was cut back by 10 bases and J by 2 bases. This CDR3 is built from 13 residues. The germline gives CDR1 MNHEY, CDR2 SVGAGI. On this clone itself: Its specificity is unknown.

Treatment denoted: some 20 received Ad26.COV2.S at low or high dose, single or two shots; roughly five received placebo; per-sample allocation not given. Sampling was done on day 63 after the first vaccine or placebo injection. Sequences were derived from peripheral blood, sampled in a trial of Ad26.COV2.S vaccine versus placebo. V and J are TRBV6-5 and TRBJ2-7; 7 nucleotides line up with TRBD1. The receptor comes from a person between 18 and 65 years old who received the Ad26.COV2.S COVID-19 vaccine or a placebo. The CDR3 nucleotides read TGTGCCACCGTTGGGACAGTAACCTACGAGCAGTACTTC. Translation gives CATVGTVTYEQYF.